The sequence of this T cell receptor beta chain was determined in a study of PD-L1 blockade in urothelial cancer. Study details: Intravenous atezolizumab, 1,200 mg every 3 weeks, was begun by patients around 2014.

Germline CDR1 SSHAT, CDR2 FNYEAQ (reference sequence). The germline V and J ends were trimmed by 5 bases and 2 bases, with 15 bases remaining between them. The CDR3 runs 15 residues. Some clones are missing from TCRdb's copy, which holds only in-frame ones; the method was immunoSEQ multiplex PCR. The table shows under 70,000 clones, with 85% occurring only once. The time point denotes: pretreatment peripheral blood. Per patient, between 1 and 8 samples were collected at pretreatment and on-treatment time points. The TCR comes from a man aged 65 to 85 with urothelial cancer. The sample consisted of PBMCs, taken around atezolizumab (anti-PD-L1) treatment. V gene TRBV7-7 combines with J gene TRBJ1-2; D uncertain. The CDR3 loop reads CASSPLETQNYGYTF. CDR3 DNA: TGTGCCAGCAGCCCTCTGGAGACGCAAAACTATGGCTACACCTTC.